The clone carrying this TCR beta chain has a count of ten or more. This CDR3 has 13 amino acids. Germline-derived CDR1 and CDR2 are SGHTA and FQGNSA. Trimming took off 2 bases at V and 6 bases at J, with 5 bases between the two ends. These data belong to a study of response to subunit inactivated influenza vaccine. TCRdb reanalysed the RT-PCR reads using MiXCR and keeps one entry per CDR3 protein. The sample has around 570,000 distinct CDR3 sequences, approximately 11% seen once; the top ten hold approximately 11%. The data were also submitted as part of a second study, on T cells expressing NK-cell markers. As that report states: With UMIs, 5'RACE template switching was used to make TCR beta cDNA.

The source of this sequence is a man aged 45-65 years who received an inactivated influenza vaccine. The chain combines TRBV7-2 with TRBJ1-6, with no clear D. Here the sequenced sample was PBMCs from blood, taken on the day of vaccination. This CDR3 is CASSLKFNSPLHF. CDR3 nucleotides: TGTGCCAGCAGCTTAAAATTTAATTCACCCCTCCACTTT.